Listed here is a single TCR beta chain. The table came from immunoSEQ multiplex PCR; TCRdb's copy has only in-frame clones and leaves some out. This sample has about 85,000 clones, with 85% to 90% found just once. This specimen comes from a study of control samples from healthy donors and cancer patients. CDR3 length equals 10 residues. V gave up 2 bases and J gave up 11 bases, with 7 bases separating them. This receptor was obtained from an older woman in good health. V gene TRBV5-3 combines with J gene TRBJ1-1; D gene unclear. Being an ORF, TRBV5-3 has a function that is uncertain. The sequenced material came from blood. CDR3 bases: TGTGCCAGAAGCTTCCGAAGTGCTTTCTTT. It yields the protein CARSFRSAFF.